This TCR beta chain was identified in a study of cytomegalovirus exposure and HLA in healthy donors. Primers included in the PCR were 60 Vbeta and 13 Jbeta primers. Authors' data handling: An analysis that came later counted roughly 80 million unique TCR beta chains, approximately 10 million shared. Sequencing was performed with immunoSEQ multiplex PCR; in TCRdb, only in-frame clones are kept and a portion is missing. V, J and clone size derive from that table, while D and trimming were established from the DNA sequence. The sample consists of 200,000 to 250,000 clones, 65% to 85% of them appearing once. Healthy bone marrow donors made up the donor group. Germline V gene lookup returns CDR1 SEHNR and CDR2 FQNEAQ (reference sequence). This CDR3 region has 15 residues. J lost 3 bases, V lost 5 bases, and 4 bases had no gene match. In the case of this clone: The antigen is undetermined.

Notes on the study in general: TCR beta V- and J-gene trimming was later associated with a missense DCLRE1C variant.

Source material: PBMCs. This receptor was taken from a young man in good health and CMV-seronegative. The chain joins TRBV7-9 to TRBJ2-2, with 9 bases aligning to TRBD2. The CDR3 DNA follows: TGTGCCAGCAGCAGTAGCGGGGGTTACACCGGGGAGCTGTTTTTT. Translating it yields CASSSSGGYTGELFF.